Listed here are 20 T cell receptor beta chains from one sample, sequenced in a study of cytomegalovirus exposure and HLA in healthy donors. It was with 60 Vbeta and 13 Jbeta primers that the PCR ran. Sequencing used immunoSEQ multiplex PCR; TCRdb keeps in-frame clones, though not all of them. The sample yields 55,000 to 80,000 clones, roughly 72% seen once. Sequences were obtained from PBMCs. These receptors came from a woman in her twenties or thirties in good health and CMV-seropositive.

This chain connects TRBV11-3 to TRBJ2-1; a weak D match, TRBD2 (5 bases). CDR1 is SGHNT, CDR2 YENEEA, per germline. Trimming stripped 4 bases from V and 3 bases from J, with 7 bases between. This CDR3 region has 13 residues. CDR3 amino acids: CASSSGIYNEQFF. CDR3 bases: TGTGCCAGCAGCTCCGGGATCTACAATGAGCAGTTCTTC.

The rearrangement uses TRBV21-1 and TRBJ2-7; the table gives TRBD2 as D, unverified against the DNA. TRBV21-1 is described as a pseudogene. The CDR3 extends over 18 amino acids. The CDR3, as DNA: TGTGCCAGCAGCAAAGGACCCTGGCCCGGAGGTACGACCTACGAGCAGTACTTC. This translates into CASSKGPWPGGTTYEQYF.

The chain combines TRBV6-5 with TRBJ1-1; 7 positions agree with TRBD1. The CDR3 covers 15 residues. V gave up 0 bases and J gave up 4 bases; unmatched junction bases: 5. Per the germline V gene, CDR1 is MNHEY and CDR2 is SVGAGI. In nucleotides, the CDR3 is TGTGCCAGCAGTTACTCAGTGACAGGGAGCACTGAAGCTTTCTTT. This translates into CASSYSVTGSTEAFF.

This rearrangement joins TRBV29-1 to TRBJ2-7; 7 bases line up with TRBD1. Germline assignment: CDR1 SQVTM and CDR2 ANQGSEA. This CDR3 spans 13 amino acids. With 4 bases clipped from V and 0 bases from J, the junction kept 3 bases outside the gene matches. The CDR3 spells CSVVPGGSYEQYF. CDR3 DNA: TGCAGCGTTGTCCCAGGGGGCTCCTACGAGCAGTACTTC.

The chain employs TRBV5-1 and TRBJ1-1; no clear D gene. The CDR3 spans 14 residues. V lost 0 bases and J lost 0, with 6 bases in between. Per germline, CDR1 SGHRS and CDR2 YFSETQ. CDR3: CASSLAGMNTEAFF. The CDR3 coding sequence is TGCGCCAGCAGCTTGGCAGGAATGAACACTGAAGCTTTCTTT.

The chain recombines TRBV29-1 with TRBJ2-1, with 13 bases identical to TRBD2. Trimming removed 1 base from V and 9 bases from J; junction bases left unmatched: 6. Germline lookup yields CDR1 SQVTM and CDR2 ANQGSEA. The CDR3 runs to 15 residues. The CDR3 protein is CSVEVGLAGVVEQFF. In DNA form, the CDR3 reads TGCAGCGTTGAAGTTGGACTAGCGGGAGTCGTTGAGCAGTTCTTC.

The chain uses TRBV30 and TRBJ2-3; TRBD1 aligns across 7 bases. With V trimmed by 2 bases and J by 0 bases, 5 bases remained unmatched. The germline CDR1 and CDR2 sequences are GTSNPN and SVGIG (reference sequence). This CDR3 spans 15 amino acids. The CDR3 is CAWSRTGLSTDTQYF. The DNA of the CDR3 is TGTGCCTGGAGTAGGACAGGTCTGAGCACAGATACGCAGTATTTT. The whole variable domain, remainder taken from reference TRBV30 and TRBJ2-3, is SQTIHQWPATLVQPVGSPLSLECTVEGTSNPNLYWYRQAAGRGLQLLFYSVGIGQISSEVPQNLSASRPQDRQFILSSKKLLLSDSGFYLCAWSRTGLSTDTQYFGPGTRLTVL.

The chain employs TRBV7-6 and TRBJ2-7; no clear D. The CDR3 runs 13 residues. The V end lost 0 bases, the J end lost 2 bases, and 5 bases lay between the germline ends. Germline V gene data show CDR1 as SGHVS and CDR2 as FNYEAQ. CDR3 loop: CASSLASPYEQYF. As DNA, the CDR3 is TGTGCCAGCAGCTTAGCGTCTCCCTACGAGCAGTACTTC.

The chain employs TRBV28 and TRBJ2-7; D is ambiguous. V lost 2 bases and J lost 0, with 11 bases in between. Per the germline V gene, CDR1 is MDHEN and CDR2 is SYDVKM. CDR3 size: 15 residues. The CDR3 nucleotides are TGTGCCAGCAGTTTAAGCGAACTAAGCTCCTACGAGCAGTACTTC. Its protein is CASSLSELSSYEQYF.

The chain employs TRBV28 and TRBJ2-7; 7 bases fit TRBD1. Trimming removed 3 bases from V and 2 bases from J; junction bases left unmatched: 4. CDR1 and CDR2 from the germline V gene are MDHEN and SYDVKM. The CDR3 is made up of 14 amino acids. CDR3 loop: CASSFNRGAYEQYF. The CDR3 coding sequence is TGTGCCAGCAGTTTTAACAGGGGTGCCTACGAGCAGTACTTC.

The chain combines TRBV6-1 with TRBJ1-2, with D possibly TRBD1 on 6 matching bases. Deletions cut 10 bases from V and 5 bases from J, with 14 bases between. The CDR3 is 12 residues long. Germline V lookup: CDR1 MNHNS, CDR2 SASEGT. DNA of the CDR3: TGTGCCAACCTAGTCGACAGGTATGGCTACACCTTC. Translation gives CANLVDRYGYTF.

This clone came up once. The CDR3 nucleotides are TGTGCCAGCAGCGTTGAGGGACTAAGAAATGAGCAGTTCTTC. This codes for CASSVEGLRNEQFF. The rearrangement joins TRBV9 to TRBJ2-1, with 7 positions matching TRBD2. CDR3 size: 14 residues. The germline V gene has CDR1 SGDLS and CDR2 YYNGEE. V lost 2 bases, J lost 7 bases, and 6 bases stayed unmatched.

This clone appeared a few times. This chain uses TRBV28 with TRBJ1-2, with 9 nucleotides matching TRBD1. CDR1 and CDR2 (germline): MDHEN, SYDVKM. This CDR3 contains 12 residues. After removal of 6 bases from V and 8 bases from J, the junction contained 4 bases not matched to a gene. CDR3 nucleotides: TGTGCCAGCAGCTACAGGGGGCGAGGCTACACCTTC. This sequence encodes CASSYRGRGYTF.

J is TRBJ2-5 and V is TRBV28; D is perhaps TRBD1 (6 bases). Trimming took 4 bases from V and 4 from J, leaving 13 bases between them. Germline CDR1 and CDR2: MDHEN and SYDVKM. The CDR3 runs to 14 residues. The CDR3 region is CASSSPPGVETQYF. The CDR3 coding sequence is TGTGCCAGCAGTTCCCCCCCAGGGGTAGAGACCCAGTACTTC.

This clone was counted a single time. The chain employs TRBV15 and TRBJ2-1; TRBD2 agrees at 10 bases. J was trimmed by 6 bases and V by 5 bases; bases with no gene match: 7. The CDR3 has 15 residues. Germline V lookup: CDR1 LNHNV, CDR2 YYDKDF (reference sequence). The CDR3 DNA sequence: TGTGCCACCAGCGTTCTAGCGGGAGTGGGCAATGAGCAGTTCTTC. Encoded protein: CATSVLAGVGNEQFF.

This clone has just a few counts. The chain employs TRBV12-2 and TRBJ2-6; the table gives TRBD1 as D, unverified against the DNA. TRBV12-2 is a pseudogene segment. CDR3 length: 22 residues. CDR3 coding DNA: TGTGCAAGTCGCTTAGTGGTTTGTGAGGGGGAAGAGGGGCTTTTTGGGGCCAACGTCCTGACTTTC. Translation: CASRLVVCEGEEGLFGANVLTF.

This clone was found a few times. The rearrangement uses TRBV30 and TRBJ1-1; D remains ambiguous. Germline CDR1 GTSNPN, CDR2 SVGIG (reference sequence). Trimming stripped 0 bases from V and 3 bases from J, with 8 bases between. The CDR3 covers 13 residues. CDR3 DNA sequence: TGTGCCTGGAGTGTTGTCCGGGACACTGAAGCTTTCTTT. Protein sequence: CAWSVVRDTEAFF. Looking up the rest from reference TRBV30 and TRBJ1-1 gives the full variable domain: SQTIHQWPATLVQPVGSPLSLECTVEGTSNPNLYWYRQAAGRGLQLLFYSVGIGQISSEVPQNLSASRPQDRQFILSSKKLLLSDSGFYLCAWSVVRDTEAFFGQGTRLTVV.

This clone was seen only a few times. The rearrangement uses TRBV6-1 and TRBJ2-5; tentatively, D is TRBD2 (5 bases). CDR3 size: 14 residues. Deletions cut 2 bases from V and 5 bases from J, with 12 bases between. Germline CDR1 is MNHNS and CDR2 is SASEGT. The CDR3 reads CASSEFGVRETQYF. CDR3 in DNA: TGTGCCAGCAGTGAATTCGGGGTTAGGGAGACCCAGTACTTC.

The DNA for the CDR3 is TGTGCCACCAGCAGAGACTCAGGCACTGAAGCTTTCTTT. As protein: CATSRDSGTEAFF. The chain recombines TRBV15 with TRBJ1-1; D gene ambiguous. Germline values: CDR1 LNHNV, CDR2 YYDKDF (reference sequence). V lost 0 bases, J lost 4 bases, and 6 bases lay in between. The CDR3 length is 13 residues.

V is TRBV5-1 and J is TRBJ2-2; 7 bases match TRBD1. There are 15 residues in the CDR3. The J segment lost 1 base and the V segment lost 4 bases, leaving 4 bases of the junction unmatched. Germline V gene sequence: CDR1 SGHRS, CDR2 YFSETQ. In DNA form, the CDR3 reads TGCGCCAGCAGCCCAAGACAGGGGAACACCGGGGAGCTGTTTTTT. It is translated as CASSPRQGNTGELFF.